This T cell receptor (beta chain) derives from a study of blood T cells in healthy people across ages. Study-level points and caveats: It was held that the diversity estimates obtained from one million T cells were underestimates.

This clonotype was counted between two and nine times. Antigen specificity is unknown. Sample-barcoded 5' priming and a J-beta primer mix drove a second PCR of roughly 7 to 11 cycles. TCRdb independently ran MiXCR on the 5' RACE reads; one entry per CDR3 protein. Of around 990,000 distinct CDR3 sequences in the sample, approximately 26% were seen once. The CDR3 contains 13 residues. Looked up from germline, CDR1 is DFQATT and CDR2 is SNEGSKA (reference sequence). This same sample was also taken into another study, of T cells of mothers and their children.

This sequence originates from a girl aged 2-10 years in good health. The chain recombines TRBV20-1 with TRBJ2-7; TRBD1 matches at 8 bases. Sequences were obtained from blood. The DNA of the CDR3 is TGCTCTAGTAGGTCCCAGGGGGCCAACGAGCAGTACTTC. As protein: CSSRSQGANEQYF.